This T cell receptor beta chain emerged from a study of PD-1 blockade in mismatch repair-deficient tumors. Looking at the study overall: Patients had over ten mismatch repair-deficient cancer types and were previously treated and progressing.

The study's findings and limits: Rapid post-treatment expansion, then contraction, generally preceding radiologic response, marked tumor-resident clones.

Here immunoSEQ multiplex PCR was the method, and the copy in TCRdb shows in-frame clones only, minus some. The sample contains under 150,000 clones, roughly 90% of which appear only once. A note on this clone: Its antigen remains unknown.

TCRs were sequenced from a few patients responding to pembrolizumab. The clonotype was recovered from an adult with mismatch repair-deficient cancer. Sequenced here: peripheral blood, sampled 72 weeks after starting pembrolizumab.

CDR3: CASGLADQETQYF. The CDR3 DNA is TGTGCCAGCGGACTAGCGGATCAAGAGACCCAGTACTTC. This chain joins TRBV6-5 and TRBJ2-5, with TRBD2 matching over 10 bases. Germline CDR1 reads MNHEY; CDR2 reads SVGAGI. This CDR3 region has 13 residues. V gave up 8 bases and J gave up 2 bases; unmatched junction bases: 2.